This note documents a single TCR beta chain sequence. The data are from a study of control samples from healthy donors and cancer patients. The method was immunoSEQ multiplex PCR; TCRdb's version includes in-frame clones alone and lacks a portion of them. Here the sample spans about 98,000 clones, 75% to 85% being singletons. CDR3 size: 14 residues. The ends were cut back, 2 bases at V and 4 bases at J, with 11 bases in the middle. CDR1 is SGHVS, CDR2 FNYEAQ, per germline. This clonotype was obtained from a woman under 40 in good health. The sequencing sample was made of blood. The chain has TRBV7-6 and TRBJ2-5; D is unresolved. The CDR3 nucleotides read TGTGCCAGCAGCTTACTTTCCGGCGGAGAGACCCAGTACTTC. This encodes CASSLLSGGETQYF.